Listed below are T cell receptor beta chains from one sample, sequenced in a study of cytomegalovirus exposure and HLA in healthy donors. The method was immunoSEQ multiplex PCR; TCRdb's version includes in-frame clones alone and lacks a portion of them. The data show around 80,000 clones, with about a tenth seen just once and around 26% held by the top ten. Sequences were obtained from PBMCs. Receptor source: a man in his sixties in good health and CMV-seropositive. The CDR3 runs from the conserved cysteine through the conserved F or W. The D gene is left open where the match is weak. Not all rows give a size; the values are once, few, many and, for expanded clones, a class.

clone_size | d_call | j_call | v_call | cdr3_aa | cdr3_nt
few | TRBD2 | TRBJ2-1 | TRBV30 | CAWVSGGAYNEQFF | TGTGCCTGGGTGTCGGGGGGGGCCTACAATGAGCAGTTCTTC
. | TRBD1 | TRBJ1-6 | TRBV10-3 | CAISERDSGNSPLHF | TGTGCCATCAGTGAAAGGGACAGTGGAAATTCACCCCTCCACTTT
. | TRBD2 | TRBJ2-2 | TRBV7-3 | CASSFPGGGLAGTTGELFF | TGTGCCAGCAGCTTCCCCGGCGGAGGACTAGCGGGAACCACCGGGGAGCTGTTTTTT
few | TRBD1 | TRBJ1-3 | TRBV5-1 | CASSRDRGPPGNTIYF | TGCGCCAGCAGCCGAGACAGGGGGCCTCCTGGAAACACCATATATTTT
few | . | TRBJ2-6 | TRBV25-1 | CASSEPSSGANVLTF | TGTGCCAGCAGTGAACCTAGCTCTGGGGCCAACGTCCTGACTTTC
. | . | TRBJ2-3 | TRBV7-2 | CASRPNTAADTQYF | TGTGCCAGCAGACCCAACACAGCGGCGGATACGCAGTATTTT
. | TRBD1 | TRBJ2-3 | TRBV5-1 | CASKPEDRDTDTQYF | TGCGCCAGCAAACCGGAGGACAGGGACACAGATACGCAGTATTTT
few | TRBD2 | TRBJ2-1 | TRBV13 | CASSSPGLAGGRNEQFF | TGTGCCAGCAGCTCACCCGGACTAGCGGGAGGGAGGAATGAGCAGTTCTTC
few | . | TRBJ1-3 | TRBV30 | CAWSFGFSGNTIYF | TGTGCCTGGAGTTTCGGTTTCTCTGGAAACACCATATATTTT
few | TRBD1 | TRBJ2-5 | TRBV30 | CAWSPRTGTPETQYF | TGTGCCTGGAGTCCCAGGACAGGTACCCCAGAGACCCAGTACTTC
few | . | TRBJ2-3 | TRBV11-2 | CASSLGVAGLNTQYF | TGTGCCAGCAGCTTAGGTGTGGCAGGCCTAAATACGCAGTATTTT
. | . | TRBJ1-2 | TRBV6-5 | CASSYGQGLNYGYTF | TGTGCCAGCAGTTATGGTCAGGGCCTCAACTATGGCTACACCTTC
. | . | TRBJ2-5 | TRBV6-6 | CASSPTSIETQYF | TGTGCCAGCAGCCCAACTAGCATCGAGACCCAGTACTTC
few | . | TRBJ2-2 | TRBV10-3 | CAISEYTPNTGELFF | TGTGCCATCAGTGAGTATACACCGAACACCGGGGAGCTGTTTTTT
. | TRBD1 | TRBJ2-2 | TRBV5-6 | CASSSDRGLRSRAGELFF | TGTGCCAGCAGCTCGGACAGGGGGCTGCGGAGTAGGGCCGGGGAGCTGTTTTTT
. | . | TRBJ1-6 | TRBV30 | CACPAGRSSPLHF | TGTGCCTGCCCGGCAGGGAGGAGTTCACCCCTCCACTTT
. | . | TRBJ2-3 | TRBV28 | CASRLGLSTDTQYF | TGTGCCAGCCGACTTGGGTTAAGCACAGATACGCAGTATTTT
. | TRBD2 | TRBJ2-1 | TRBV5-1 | CASWAAGGPYNEQFF | TGCGCCAGCTGGGCGGCGGGGGGTCCCTACAATGAGCAGTTCTTC
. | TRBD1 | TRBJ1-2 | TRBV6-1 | CASSDQGALPYGYTF | TGTGCCAGCAGTGATCAGGGGGCCCTTCCATATGGCTACACCTTC
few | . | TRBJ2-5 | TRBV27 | CASSRLTGSLETQYF | TGTGCCAGCAGCCGCCTCACAGGGTCTCTCGAGACCCAGTACTTC
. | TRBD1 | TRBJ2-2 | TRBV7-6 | CASSRGQGGTGELFF | TGTGCCAGCAGCCGTGGACAGGGTGGAACCGGGGAGCTGTTTTTT
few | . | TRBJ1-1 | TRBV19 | CASSMGRGRTEAFF | TGTGCCAGTAGTATGGGCCGGGGAAGAACTGAAGCTTTCTTT
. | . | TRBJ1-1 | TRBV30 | CAWNQGRYGSGANTEAFF | TGTGCCTGGAACCAGGGTCGGTATGGATCGGGCGCGAACACTGAAGCTTTCTTT
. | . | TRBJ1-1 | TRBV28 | CASTLDSNTEAFF | TGTGCCAGCACCTTGGACAGTAACACTGAAGCTTTCTTT
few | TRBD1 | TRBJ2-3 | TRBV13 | CASSLGRGSYTQYF | TGTGCCAGCAGCTTGGGCAGGGGGTCGTATACGCAGTATTTT
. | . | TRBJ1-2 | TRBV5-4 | CASSLDRAGRGGYTF | TGTGCCAGCAGCTTGGACAGGGCGGGGAGGGGTGGCTACACCTTC
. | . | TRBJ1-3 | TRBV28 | CASSFGGENTIYF | TGTGCCAGCAGTTTCGGGGGGGAAAACACCATATATTTT
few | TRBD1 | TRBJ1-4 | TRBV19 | CASSIFRQGAEKLFF | TGTGCCAGTAGTATTTTTAGACAGGGTGCTGAAAAACTGTTTTTT
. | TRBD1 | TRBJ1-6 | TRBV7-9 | CASSLGQGGSPLHF | TGTGCCAGCAGCCTGGGACAGGGCGGTTCACCCCTCCACTTT
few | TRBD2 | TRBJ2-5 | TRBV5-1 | CASSLTSGGAETQYF | TGCGCCAGCAGCCTGACTAGCGGGGGGGCGGAGACCCAGTACTTC
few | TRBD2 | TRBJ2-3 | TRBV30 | CAWSAPPQRGPTDTQYF | TGTGCCTGGAGTGCCCCCCCTCAGCGGGGCCCCACAGATACGCAGTATTTT
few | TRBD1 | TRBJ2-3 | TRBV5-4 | CASSPDRATDTQYF | TGTGCCAGCAGCCCCGACAGGGCAACAGATACGCAGTATTTT
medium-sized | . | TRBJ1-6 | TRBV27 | CASSGGRGDSPLHF | TGTGCCAGCTCGGGGGGACGTGGTGATTCACCCCTCCACTTT
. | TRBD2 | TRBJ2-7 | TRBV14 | CASSLGASGLPLEQYF | TGTGCCAGCAGCCTTGGGGCTAGCGGGCTCCCCCTCGAGCAGTACTTC
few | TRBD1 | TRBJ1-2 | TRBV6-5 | CASSYLGQDLTF | TGTGCCAGCAGTTACCTAGGACAGGACCTTACCTTC
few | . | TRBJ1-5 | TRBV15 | CATSRDEVLLSRYSNQPQHF | TGTGCCACCAGCAGAGATGAAGTCCTTCTCTCGCGATATAGCAATCAGCCCCAGCATTTT